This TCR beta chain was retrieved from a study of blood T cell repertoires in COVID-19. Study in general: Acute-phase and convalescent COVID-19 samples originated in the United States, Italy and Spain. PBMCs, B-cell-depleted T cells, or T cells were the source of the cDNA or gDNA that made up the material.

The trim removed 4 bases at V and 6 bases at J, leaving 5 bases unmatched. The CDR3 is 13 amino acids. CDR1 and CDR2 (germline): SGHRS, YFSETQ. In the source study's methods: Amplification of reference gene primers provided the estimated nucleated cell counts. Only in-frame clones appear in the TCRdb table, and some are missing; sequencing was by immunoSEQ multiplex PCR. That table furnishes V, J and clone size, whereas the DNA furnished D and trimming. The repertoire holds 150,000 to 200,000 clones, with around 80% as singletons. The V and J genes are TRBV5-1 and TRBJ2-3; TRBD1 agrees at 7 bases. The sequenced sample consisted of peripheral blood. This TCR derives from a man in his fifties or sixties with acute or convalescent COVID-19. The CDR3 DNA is TGCGCCAGCAGCAGGGGGCCGGGGGATACGCAGTATTTT. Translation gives CASSRGPGDTQYF.